Listed here are 14 T cell receptor beta chains from one sample, sequenced in a study of cytomegalovirus exposure and HLA in healthy donors (dated by TCRdb to 2017 to 2019). The library was obtained by the immunoSEQ multiplex PCR assay. The multiplex PCR relied on a mix of 60 forward primers for TCR Vbeta segments and 13 reverse primers for TCR Jbeta segments. Sourced from immuneACCESS, this table was stored by TCRdb with only in-frame sequences that have V and J called. A share of the clones is absent; for the studies checked, an unresolved V gene accounts for under half, and the remainder has no known explanation. Here the sample has some 120,000 clones; 75% to 85% occur a single time. Approximately 9.1% of the sample belongs to the ten largest clones. Input material: PBMCs. The origin of the receptors is a woman aged 50 to 60 in good health and CMV-seropositive.

This rearrangement joins TRBV19 to TRBJ1-1; no firm D call. There are 14 residues in the CDR3. Per germline, CDR1 LNHDA and CDR2 SQIVND (reference sequence). V was shortened by 0 bases and J by 4 bases, with 9 bases between the two germline ends. The CDR3, as DNA: TGTGCCAGTAGTATAGAGGAGGGCAGCACTGAAGCTTTCTTT. Protein sequence: CASSIEEGSTEAFF.

This clone occurred once. The CDR3 DNA follows: TGCGCCAGCAGTTCCGGGACTAGCGGGACCACAGATACGCAGTATTTT. It translates to CASSSGTSGTTDTQYF. The chain uses TRBV5-1 and TRBJ2-3; TRBD2 matches at 13 bases. The germline V gene has CDR1 SGHRS and CDR2 YFSETQ. This CDR3 spans 16 amino acids. Trimming at V came to 5 bases and at J to 2 bases, leaving 5 bases not matched to a gene.

The V call is TRBV7-9, the J call TRBJ1-2; D perhaps matches TRBD1 (6 bases). The CDR3 loop spans 14 amino acids. The germline gives CDR1 SEHNR, CDR2 FQNEAQ (reference sequence). V was trimmed by 3 bases and J by 13 bases, leaving 21 bases between them. For the CDR3, the DNA is TGTGCCAGCAGCTTCCCCCCCCAGAACCGGGACATCACCTTC. Translation gives CASSFPPQNRDITF. The whole variable domain, remainder taken from reference TRBV7-9 and TRBJ1-2, is DTGVSQNPRHKITKRGQNVTFRCDPISEHNRLYWYRQTLGQGPEFLTYFQNEAQLEKSRLLSDRFSAERPKGSFSTLEIQRTEQGDSAMYLCASSFPPQNRDITFGSGTRLTVV.

The chain has TRBV6-1 and TRBJ1-2; D may be TRBD1 (6 bases). The CDR3 contains 15 residues. Germline assignment: CDR1 MNHNS and CDR2 SASEGT. V was shortened by 5 bases and J by 0 bases, with 13 bases between the two germline ends. CDR3 region: CASSNDRWSNYGYTF. The CDR3, as DNA: TGTGCCAGCAGTAACGACAGGTGGTCTAACTATGGCTACACCTTC.

This clone is a singleton in its sample. The rearrangement links TRBV7-9 to TRBJ1-4; D possibly corresponds to TRBD1 (5 bases). Germline V gene data show CDR1 as SEHNR and CDR2 as FQNEAQ (reference sequence). CDR3 length: 16 residues. The V end was cut by 5 bases, the J end by 6 bases, with 19 bases between. The CDR3 bases are TGTGCCAGCAGCCCCCCGGGGGGGGAAAGTTATGAAAAACTGTTTTTT. As protein: CASSPPGGESYEKLFF.

The table lists this clone with a count of one. The CDR3 protein is CASSPRPEGLNTEAFF. CDR3 nucleotide sequence: TGCGCCAGCAGTCCTCGACCGGAGGGTTTGAACACTGAAGCTTTCTTT. This chain uses TRBV5-1 with TRBJ1-1; no clear D gene. V was cut by 5 bases and J by 0 bases, with 17 bases left in between. Looked up from germline, CDR1 is SGHRS and CDR2 is YFSETQ. CDR3 length equals 16 residues.

The chain carries TRBV20-1 and TRBJ1-1; D is ambiguous. Trimming left V 2 bases short and J 7 bases short, with 2 bases between. This CDR3 contains 9 residues. CDR1 and CDR2 from the germline V gene are DFQATT and SNEGSKA (reference sequence). The DNA of the CDR3 is TGCAGTGCTAGACATGAAGCTTTCTTT. This sequence encodes CSARHEAFF.

This chain links TRBV27 with TRBJ2-5, with 13 bases lining up with TRBD2. The germline V gene has CDR1 MNHEY and CDR2 SMNVEV (reference sequence). The CDR3 is 19 amino acids. Germline trimming cut 2 bases from V and 2 bases from J; bases unmatched to any gene: 11. The CDR3 sequence: CASSLRSLWGLAGQETQYF. The CDR3 region has the DNA TGTGCCAGCAGTTTAAGGTCGCTTTGGGGACTAGCGGGGCAAGAGACCCAGTACTTC.

In its sample, this clone was seen a few times. V is TRBV4-3 and J is TRBJ2-2; D may be TRBD1 (5 bases). CDR1 and CDR2 from the germline V gene are LGHNA and YSLEER. Trimming left V 2 bases short and J 3 bases short, with 10 bases between. This CDR3 is built from 15 residues. The CDR3 sequence: CASSQSGPYTGELFF. The CDR3 nucleotides read TGCGCCAGCAGCCAATCAGGGCCCTACACCGGGGAGCTGTTTTTT.

The rearrangement links TRBV4-3 to TRBJ2-1, with TRBD1 identical over 7 bases. The CDR3 consists of 15 residues. The germline V gene has CDR1 LGHNA and CDR2 YSLEER. V lost 0 bases to trimming and J lost 7 bases; unmatched junction nucleotides: 6. The CDR3 sequence is CASSQDAGTANEQFF. Written as DNA, the CDR3 is TGCGCCAGCAGCCAAGACGCCGGGACAGCAAATGAGCAGTTCTTC.

V usage is TRBV4-2 and J usage is TRBJ2-7; D is perhaps TRBD2 (6 bases). Germline CDR1 LGHNA, CDR2 YNFKEQ. The V gene lost 4 bases and the J gene lost 5 bases, with 18 bases spanning the gap. The CDR3 covers 15 residues. CDR3 sequence: CASSPAGGENHEQYF. For the CDR3, the DNA is TGTGCCAGCAGCCCCGCCGGGGGAGAAAACCACGAGCAGTACTTC.

The chain links TRBV7-2 to TRBJ2-3, with TRBD2 identical over 9 bases. Looked up from germline, CDR1 is SGHTA and CDR2 is FQGNSA. V was clipped by 2 bases and J by 4 bases; unmatched bases: 4. The CDR3 covers 15 residues. The CDR3 bases are TGTGCCAGCAGCTTACGGCGGGGGGGCTCAGATACGCAGTATTTT. This gives the protein CASSLRRGGSDTQYF. The full variable domain, in which reference TRBV7-2 and TRBJ2-3 provide the parts outside the CDR3, is GAGVSQSPSNKVTEKGKDVELRCDPISGHTALYWYRQSLGQGLEFLIYFQGNSAPDKSGLPSDRFSAERTGGSVSTLTIQRTQQEDSAVYLCASSLRRGGSDTQYFGPGTRLTVL.

This chain uses TRBV5-1 with TRBJ2-1; 9 bases line up with TRBD2. Germline-derived CDR1 and CDR2 are SGHRS and YFSETQ. The CDR3 consists of 15 residues. The trim removed 2 bases at V and 5 bases at J, leaving 5 bases unmatched. Here the CDR3 DNA reads TGCGCCAGCAGCTTAATCCTAGCGGGAAACAATGAGCAGTTCTTC. This translates into CASSLILAGNNEQFF.

The genes are TRBV9 and TRBJ1-1; 7 positions match TRBD1. V lost 4 bases to trimming and J lost 1 base; unmatched junction nucleotides: 16. The CDR3 sequence is 18 residues long. CDR1 SGDLS and CDR2 YYNGEE come from the germline V gene. The CDR3 here is CASSHPYSLGTENTEAFF. The CDR3 coding sequence is TGTGCCAGCAGCCATCCCTATTCTCTCGGGACAGAGAACACTGAAGCTTTCTTT.